The 27 T cell receptor beta chains below were found in one sample sequenced in a study of glioma-infiltrating T cells. Using RNA template, CDR3s of TCR alpha and beta were amplified with iRepertoire arm-PCR. From the multiplex PCR reads, TCRdb called clonotypes with MiXCR, one entry per CDR3 protein. The sample holds about 140,000 distinct CDR3 sequences, around 40% seen once. The specimen sequenced was glioma tissue, nonneoplastic brain tissue, or PBMCs (not recorded which). The receptors were gathered from a human donor with low-grade glioma or glioblastoma, undergoing nonglioma brain surgery, or in good health (not recorded which).

The J gene is TRBJ1-2, the V gene TRBV20-1; D not certain. CDR3 length: 12 residues. V was clipped by 0 bases and J by 7 bases, with 9 bases between them. The germline gives CDR1 DFQATT, CDR2 SNEGSKA (reference sequence). CDR3 loop: CSARESVVGYTF. The CDR3 DNA is TGCAGTGCTAGAGAATCAGTCGTTGGCTACACCTTC.

Of note for this clonotype: A junction boundary mismatches the germline segment, possibly from a read error. This sequence joins TRBV6-6 and TRBJ1-5; a possible D gene is TRBD1 (6 bases). Germline values: CDR1 MNHNY, CDR2 SVGAGI (reference sequence). This CDR3 region has 15 residues. The CDR3 loop is CASSSWQGSNQPRHF. The CDR3 nucleotides are TGTGCCAGCAGTTCATGGCAGGGGAGCAATCAGCCCCGGCATTTT.

The CDR3 loop reads CASGTGLDEQFF. CDR3 DNA sequence: TGTGCCAGCGGAACAGGGCTGGATGAGCAGTTCTTC. The chain has TRBV6-2 or TRBV6-3 and TRBJ2-1; D may be TRBD1 (6 bases). This CDR3 region has 12 residues. Between the trimmed V and J ends, which lost 8 bases and 8 bases, there was a span of 13 bases. Looked up from germline, CDR1 is MNHEY and CDR2 is SVGEGT.

This clonotype was detected ten times or more. The chain uses TRBV28 and TRBJ2-1; no definite D call. Trimming took 2 bases from V and 3 from J, leaving 5 bases between them. CDR1 and CDR2 from the germline V gene are MDHEN and SYDVKM. CDR3 size: 13 residues. As DNA, the CDR3 is TGTGCCAGCAGTTTAGGGGTCTACAATGAGCAGTTCTTC. Residues: CASSLGVYNEQFF.

There are a few counts of this clonotype. V and J are TRBV20-1 and TRBJ2-1, with D possibly TRBD1 on 5 matching bases. With 5 bases removed from V and 9 bases from J, the gap between germline ends came to 20 bases. This CDR3 contains 14 residues. Germline CDR1 reads DFQATT; CDR2 reads SNEGSKA (reference sequence). The DNA of the CDR3 is TGCAGTGCTCCCGTGGGGCAAAGTTCTGCTGAGCAGTTCTTC. Translating gives CSAPVGQSSAEQFF.

V usage is TRBV20-1 and J usage is TRBJ1-1; the D is unclear. Trimming stripped 6 bases from V and 4 bases from J, with 9 bases between. The CDR3 covers 11 residues. CDR1 and CDR2 from the germline V gene are DFQATT and SNEGSKA (reference sequence). CDR3 coding DNA: TGCAGTGCAGCCGGGCTCACTGAAGCTTTCTTT. Encoded protein: CSAAGLTEAFF.

This clonotype was detected only once. The rearrangement joins TRBV6-1 to TRBJ2-7; D gene ambiguous. V was shortened by 1 base and J by 6 bases, with 13 bases between the two germline ends. CDR3 length: 14 residues. Germline V CDR1 and CDR2: MNHNS, SASEGT. The CDR3 region is CASSEGSSRCEQYF. The DNA of the CDR3 is TGTGCCAGCAGTGAAGGTAGCAGCCGCTGCGAGCAGTACTTC.

There are a few counts of this clonotype. The genes are TRBV6-1 and TRBJ2-7; 8 nucleotides line up with TRBD1. V lost 4 bases, J lost 2 bases, and 4 bases stayed unmatched. CDR3 length: 14 residues. From germline, CDR1 is MNHNS and CDR2 SASEGT. CDR3 amino acids: CASSGTGRTYEQYF. Written as DNA, the CDR3 is TGTGCCAGCAGTGGGACAGGGAGGACCTACGAGCAGTACTTC.

This clonotype appeared many times. The chain combines TRBV12-3 or TRBV12-4 with TRBJ2-5, with unresolved D. The CDR3 sequence is 14 residues long. With 2 bases removed from V and 2 bases from J, the gap between germline ends came to 9 bases. CDR3: CASSLQETQETQYF. CDR3 DNA: TGTGCCAGCAGTTTACAGGAGACTCAAGAGACCCAGTACTTC.

The V gene is TRBV7-3, the J gene TRBJ2-7; D might be TRBD2 (6 bases). The V end lost 1 base, the J end lost 6 bases, and 16 bases lay between the germline ends. CDR3 length: 15 residues. Germline V gene sequence: CDR1 SGHTA, CDR2 FQGTGA. The CDR3: CASSLNPGATSEQYF. The DNA of the CDR3 is TGTGCCAGCAGCTTAAACCCGGGAGCGACGAGCGAGCAGTACTTC.

The chain joins TRBV12-3 or TRBV12-4 to TRBJ1-1; TRBD1 agrees at 8 bases. This CDR3 comprises 16 residues. Trimming cost V 6 bases and J 0 bases; bases outside gene matches: 9. The CDR3 bases are TGTGCCAGCAGCAGACAGGGGACCCCTTTGAACACTGAAGCTTTCTTT. Amino acid sequence: CASSRQGTPLNTEAFF.

This chain uses TRBV20-1 with TRBJ2-7; no firm D call. CDR1 is DFQATT, CDR2 SNEGSKA, per germline (reference sequence). V was cut by 6 bases and J by 1 base, with 13 bases left in between. The CDR3 contains 13 residues. The CDR3 reads CSAPDQESYEQYF. The CDR3 nucleotides are TGCAGTGCCCCGGACCAGGAGTCCTACGAGCAGTACTTC.

This clonotype came up a few times. This rearrangement joins TRBV6-1 to TRBJ1-2; D gene unclear. This CDR3 contains 14 residues. CDR1 and CDR2 from the germline V gene are MNHNS and SASEGT. The V end lost 2 bases, the J end lost 8 bases, and 15 bases lay between the germline ends. This CDR3 reads CASSEIPDGRGYTF. The CDR3 DNA is TGTGCCAGCAGTGAAATCCCCGACGGTCGAGGCTACACCTTC.

This clonotype was observed a few times. The chain joins TRBV7-2 to TRBJ1-1; the D gene is possibly TRBD1 (5 bases). The length of the CDR3 is 14 residues. Germline lookup yields CDR1 SGHTA and CDR2 FQGNSA. Trimming pared 2 bases from V and 6 bases from J, leaving 13 bases between. As DNA, the CDR3 is TGTGCCAGCAGCTTACAGGAGGGACTACCTGAAGCTTTCTTT. Encoded protein: CASSLQEGLPEAFF. The full variable domain, in which reference TRBV7-2 and TRBJ1-1 provide the parts outside the CDR3, is GAGVSQSPSNKVTEKGKDVELRCDPISGHTALYWYRQSLGQGLEFLIYFQGNSAPDKSGLPSDRFSAERTGGSVSTLTIQRTQQEDSAVYLCASSLQEGLPEAFFGQGTRLTVV.

The genes are TRBV4-1 and TRBJ1-1; 7 bases map to TRBD1. The germline CDR1 and CDR2 sequences are MGHRA and YSYEKL. With 3 bases clipped from V and 1 base from J, the junction kept 2 bases outside the gene matches. The CDR3 contains 14 residues. The DNA for the CDR3 is TGCGCCAGCAGCCACGGACAGGAGAACACTGAAGCTTTCTTT. Its translation: CASSHGQENTEAFF.

The chain couples TRBV24-1 to TRBJ1-5; D not certain. V lost 5 bases to trimming and J lost 9 bases, with 13 bases between them. Per germline, CDR1 KGHDR and CDR2 SFDVKD. The CDR3 has 13 residues. The CDR3 nucleotides read TGTGCCACCAGTGTTGGAGAAGGATCGCCCCAGCATTTT. This gives the protein CATSVGEGSPQHF.

In this sample, this clonotype turned up many times. This chain links TRBV7-2 with TRBJ1-1; 7 bases align to TRBD1. The CDR3 totals 14 residues. The V gene end was trimmed by 5 bases and the J gene end by 1 base; junction bases not matched to a gene: 4. Germline CDR1 and CDR2: SGHTA and FQGNSA. The CDR3 protein is CASSRQGRNTEAFF. The CDR3 nucleotides read TGTGCCAGCAGCCGACAGGGCAGGAACACTGAAGCTTTCTTT.

CDR3 bases: TGCAGTGCTAGAGATCGATTACAGGCGAGCTTTCTGCCCCAGCATTTT. Encoded protein: CSARDRLQASFLPQHF. V and J are TRBV20-1 and TRBJ1-5; perhaps TRBD1 as D (5 bases). Germline CDR1 is DFQATT and CDR2 is SNEGSKA (reference sequence). The CDR3 loop spans 16 amino acids. V was shortened by 0 bases and J by 9 bases, with 21 bases between the two germline ends.

The chain combines TRBV20-1 with TRBJ2-1; D possibly corresponds to TRBD2 (7 bases). The CDR3 loop spans 18 amino acids. The germline gives CDR1 DFQATT, CDR2 SNEGSKA (reference sequence). Trimming shortened V by 8 bases and J by 2 bases, and 28 bases separated the two germline ends. The CDR3: CSPRSPGVSSGTYNEQFF. The CDR3, as DNA: TGCAGTCCGAGATCCCCAGGGGTATCTAGCGGAACCTACAATGAGCAGTTCTTC.

This clonotype was found a few times. V gene TRBV27 combines with J gene TRBJ2-5, with 12 bases fitting TRBD1. Trimming took 4 bases from V and 5 from J; bases not matched to a gene: 5. This CDR3 region has 15 residues. Germline V gene data show CDR1 as MNHEY and CDR2 as SMNVEV (reference sequence). Here the CDR3 DNA reads TGTGCCAGCAGTTCCGGGACAGGGGGCCGCGAGACCCAGTACTTC. Its protein is CASSSGTGGRETQYF.

V gene TRBV6-5 combines with J gene TRBJ2-5, with 7 bases aligning to TRBD1. Germline loops: CDR1 MNHEY, CDR2 SVGAGI. The CDR3 is 12 amino acids. The V and J ends lost 6 bases and 3 bases, in that order; junction bases with no gene match: 1. CDR3 nucleotides: TGTGCCAGCAGCGACAGGGAAGAGACCCAGTACTTC. Translated: CASSDREETQYF.

There are a few counts of this clonotype. The rearrangement links TRBV15 to TRBJ1-2; no clear D. The CDR3 extends over 15 amino acids. The V and J ends lost 3 bases and 8 bases respectively, with 19 bases between them. Looked up from germline, CDR1 is LNHNV and CDR2 is YYDKDF (reference sequence). CDR3 amino acids: CATSRGWESPAGYTF. DNA of the CDR3: TGTGCCACCAGCAGGGGATGGGAGTCTCCCGCCGGCTACACCTTC.

The chain uses TRBV20-1 and TRBJ1-1; D gene uncertain. From germline, CDR1 is DFQATT and CDR2 SNEGSKA (reference sequence). Trimming left V 6 bases short and J 6 bases short, with 14 bases between. There are 12 residues in the CDR3. The chain's CDR3 is CSAPLEFAEAFF. The DNA of the CDR3 is TGCAGTGCACCATTGGAGTTTGCTGAAGCTTTCTTT.

This chain links TRBV6-1 with TRBJ2-7, with 8 bases matching TRBD1. V was clipped by 6 bases and J by 2 bases; unmatched bases: 9. Germline V gives CDR1 MNHNS, CDR2 SASEGT. CDR3 length: 15 amino acids. CDR3 sequence reads: CASRTDRGTTYEQYF. For the CDR3, the DNA is TGTGCCAGCAGAACCGACAGGGGTACAACCTACGAGCAGTACTTC.

This clonotype occurred a few times. The gene calls are TRBV6-1 and TRBJ2-3; D gene ambiguous. Trimming took 6 bases from V and 4 from J, leaving 23 bases between them. CDR3 length: 17 residues. Germline CDR1 reads MNHNS; CDR2 reads SASEGT. The CDR3 coding sequence is TGTGCCAGCAGCGCCCCATCGTTCGGCCGAGGCGCAGATACGCAGTATTTT. It translates to CASSAPSFGRGADTQYF.

This clonotype came up a few times. The rearrangement joins TRBV2 to TRBJ2-5; possible D gene TRBD1, 5 bases. This CDR3 region has 14 residues. Germline CDR1 is SNHLY and CDR2 is FYNNEI. V was shortened by 7 bases and J by 5 bases, with 17 bases between the two germline ends. CDR3 coding DNA: TGTGCCAGCATACTTTGGGGCGGACGGGAGACCCAGTACTTC. Encoded protein: CASILWGGRETQYF.

V gene TRBV28 combines with J gene TRBJ2-3; 7 nucleotides align to TRBD2. CDR1 and CDR2 (germline): MDHEN, SYDVKM. The CDR3 is 14 residues long. J gave up 6 bases and V 5 bases, and 8 bases lay outside the gene matches. The CDR3 DNA follows: TGTGCCAGCAGTAGCGGGAATCCGGAGGATACGCAGTATTTT. Encoded protein: CASSSGNPEDTQYF.